Below, 23 T cell receptor beta chains from the same sample are listed, as sequenced in a study of identical twins (dated by TCRdb to about 2016). Libraries came from 5' RACE. Data came from an Illumina HiSeq 2000. In TCRdb, the public reads were trimmed at Q25 with fastp and aligned with MiXCR, with productive beta chains retained. CDR3 protein sequences are deduplicated, and each keeps its most common genes and DNA. In all, the sample holds 200,000 to 250,000 distinct CDR3 sequences, and 7.5% of those were seen once. More than 1.5% of the sample rests with the top ten. The same specimen was also included in a second study, on yellow fever vaccine responses in identical twins.

The sequencing input was memory (CD45RO+) T cells sorted from blood. The cell subset or site label corresponds to: CD45RO+ enriched T cells. These receptor sequences come from a woman in her late teens or twenties in good health.

In this sample, this clonotype turned up many times. The chain links TRBV12-3 or TRBV12-4 to TRBJ2-1, with 7 bases fitting TRBD1. J lost 2 bases, V lost 5 bases, and 6 bases had no gene match. This CDR3 has 15 amino acids. This CDR3 is CASSKGGSTYNEQFF. In nucleotides, the CDR3 is TGTGCCAGCAGTAAAGGGGGCAGTACCTACAATGAGCAGTTCTTC.

This clonotype was observed at least ten times. J is TRBJ2-6 and V is TRBV5-6; the D call may be TRBD1 or TRBD2 (5 bases each). V gave up 5 bases and J gave up 4 bases, with 13 bases separating them. Per the germline V gene, CDR1 is SGHDT and CDR2 is YYEEEE. This CDR3 has 15 residues. CDR3 coding DNA: TGTGCCAGCAGTTTAAGAGGGGCCGGGGCCAACGTCCTGACTTTC. This encodes CASSLRGAGANVLTF.

This clonotype showed up many times. In nucleotides, the CDR3 is TGCAGCGTTGAAAAGGGAGGGGAAGGGCAGTACTTC. It is translated as CSVEKGGEGQYF. The chain uses TRBV29-1 and TRBJ2-7; TRBD2 matches at 7 bases. V lost 2 bases and J lost 9; bases outside the gene matches: 7. The CDR3 has 12 amino acids. CDR1 is SQVTM and CDR2 is ANQGSEA in the germline V gene.

This clonotype came up many times. The chain employs TRBV6-5 and TRBJ2-1; D not resolved. CDR3 length: 15 residues. Germline lookup yields CDR1 MNHEY and CDR2 SVGAGI. Between the trimmed V and J ends, which lost 4 bases and 0 bases, there was a span of 10 bases. In DNA form, the CDR3 reads TGTGCCAGCAGTTTGACCATCAGCTCCTACAATGAGCAGTTCTTC. It codes for CASSLTISSYNEQFF.

The chain recombines TRBV7-2 with TRBJ2-2; maybe TRBD1 (6 bases). The CDR3 is 15 amino acids. The V gene lost 6 bases and the J gene lost 1 base, with 12 bases spanning the gap. CDR1 is SGHTA, CDR2 FQGNSA, per germline. CDR3 in amino acids: CASRIGGGNTGELFF. Written as DNA, the CDR3 is TGTGCCAGCAGGATAGGGGGTGGGAACACCGGGGAGCTGTTTTTT. The entire variable domain, with the rest obtained from reference TRBV7-2 and TRBJ2-2, is as follows: GAGVSQSPSNKVTEKGKDVELRCDPISGHTALYWYRQSLGQGLEFLIYFQGNSAPDKSGLPSDRFSAERTGGSVSTLTIQRTQQEDSAVYLCASRIGGGNTGELFFGEGSRLTVL.

This clonotype was recorded a few times. This rearrangement joins TRBV9 to TRBJ2-1, with 11 bases that match TRBD2. The CDR3 extends over 18 amino acids. Germline V lookup: CDR1 SGDLS, CDR2 YYNGEE. Trimming took 0 bases from V and 13 from J; bases not matched to a gene: 18. This CDR3 reads CASSVGLTSGGMDNRQFF. CDR3 sequence (DNA): TGTGCCAGCAGCGTAGGACTTACTAGCGGGGGAATGGACAATCGTCAGTTCTTC.

This clonotype appeared a few times. V is TRBV7-9 and J is TRBJ1-2; TRBD1 matches 12 bases. Germline values: CDR1 SEHNR, CDR2 FQNEAQ (reference sequence). V dropped 7 bases and J dropped 1; count of bases not matched to a gene: 10. CDR3 length: 17 amino acids. The CDR3 loop is CASNRDGTGGDNYGYTF. CDR3 sequence (DNA): TGTGCCAGCAACCGCGACGGGACAGGGGGCGATAACTATGGCTACACCTTC.

The chain links TRBV9 to TRBJ2-5; the D is unclear. The CDR3 extends over 15 amino acids. V was shortened by 0 bases and J by 1 base, with 10 bases between the two germline ends. CDR1 and CDR2 (germline): SGDLS, YYNGEE. CDR3 loop: CASSVEAGPQETQYF. The CDR3 nucleotides are TGTGCCAGCAGCGTAGAAGCAGGCCCCCAAGAGACCCAGTACTTC.

The table lists this clonotype with a few counts. The gene calls are TRBV7-3 and TRBJ2-1, with 10 positions matching TRBD2. CDR1 and CDR2 from the germline V gene are SGHTA and FQGTGA. The CDR3 runs 16 residues. V lost 5 bases to trimming and J lost 8 bases; unmatched junction nucleotides: 12. The CDR3 spells CASSPRSGGAVDEQFF. CDR3 bases: TGTGCCAGCAGCCCCAGGAGCGGGGGGGCGGTCGATGAGCAGTTCTTC.

CDR3 region: CASRGGPPKQFF. The CDR3 DNA sequence: TGTGCCAGCAGGGGAGGACCCCCAAAGCAGTTCTTC. The V call is TRBV12-3 or TRBV12-4, the J call TRBJ2-1, with a tentative D call TRBD2 (6 bases). CDR3 length: 12 amino acids. With 6 bases removed from V and 11 bases from J, the gap between germline ends came to 14 bases.

This clonotype was counted many times. The genes are TRBV5-1 and TRBJ2-7; 7 nucleotides align to TRBD1. The germline CDR1 and CDR2 sequences are SGHRS and YFSETQ. There are 13 residues in the CDR3. The ends lost 2 bases at V and 5 bases at J; junction bases unmatched: 4. The CDR3 loop is CASSLQGNNEQYF. The CDR3 coding sequence is TGCGCCAGCAGCTTACAGGGGAACAACGAGCAGTACTTC.

This clonotype has only a few counts. The V and J genes are TRBV24-1 and TRBJ2-2, with 7 bases aligning to TRBD1. Germline values: CDR1 KGHDR, CDR2 SFDVKD. CDR3 length: 13 residues. V dropped 3 bases and J dropped 10; count of bases not matched to a gene: 4. In nucleotides, the CDR3 is TGTGCCACCAGTGATGCGGACAGGTCGGAGCTGTTTTTT. It codes for CATSDADRSELFF.

This rearrangement joins TRBV27 to TRBJ2-3; D is ambiguous. The CDR3 covers 18 residues. Germline V lookup: CDR1 MNHEY, CDR2 SMNVEV (reference sequence). V was pared by 2 bases and J by 9 bases, with 27 bases between. The DNA of the CDR3 is TGTGCCAGCAGTTTAGAGGTACCCCAAGACCATGGTGCGGACACGCAGTATTTT. It is translated as CASSLEVPQDHGADTQYF.

This clonotype was detected many times. This chain connects TRBV5-1 to TRBJ2-3; no firm D call. Per the germline V gene, CDR1 is SGHRS and CDR2 is YFSETQ. Trimming cost V 4 bases and J 5 bases, with 8 bases left between them. The CDR3 contains 12 residues. The CDR3, as DNA: TGCGCCAGCAGCCCGTCAAAAGATACGCAGTATTTT. As protein: CASSPSKDTQYF.

This clonotype was detected ten times or more. V usage is TRBV12-5 and J usage is TRBJ1-1; maybe TRBD1 (5 bases). The CDR3 spans 13 residues. CDR1 is LGHNT, CDR2 FRNRAP, per germline. V lost 1 base to trimming and J lost 8 bases, with 11 bases between them. The CDR3 DNA is TGTGCTAGTGGTTTGGAGGGGCCGACCGAAGCTTTCTTT. As protein: CASGLEGPTEAFF.

This chain links TRBV20-1 with TRBJ2-3; D gene ambiguous. Trimming took off 2 bases at V and 3 bases at J, with 6 bases between the two ends. Germline CDR1 DFQATT, CDR2 SNEGSKA (reference sequence). The length of the CDR3 is 12 residues. CDR3 in DNA: TGCAGTGCTAGACCCCAAACAGATACGCAGTATTTT. This codes for CSARPQTDTQYF.

For this clonotype: A much bigger clone sits one base away, suggesting this may be a read error. J is TRBJ2-1 and V is TRBV20-1; 10 bases are a match to TRBD2. CDR1 is DFQATT, CDR2 SNEGSKA, per germline (reference sequence). The CDR3 spans 17 residues. The CDR3 DNA reads TGCTGTGCTAGGGGGTGGACTAGCGGACTAACCTACAATGAGCAGTTCTTC. Translating it yields CCARGWTSGLTYNEQFF.

The table lists this clonotype with a few counts. The chain is built from TRBV15 and TRBJ2-3; perhaps TRBD2 as D (5 bases). Germline assignment: CDR1 LNHNV and CDR2 YYDKDF (reference sequence). CDR3 size: 16 residues. Trimming cost V 0 bases and J 2 bases, with 12 bases left between them. In nucleotides, the CDR3 is TGTGCCACCAGCAGAGAACTGGGTGACTACACAGATACGCAGTATTTT. This translates into CATSRELGDYTDTQYF.

V gene TRBV7-8 combines with J gene TRBJ2-3; a weak D match, TRBD2 (5 bases). The CDR3 spans 15 residues. Trimming shortened V by 2 bases and J by 1 base, and 10 bases separated the two germline ends. The germline V gene has CDR1 SGHVS and CDR2 FQNEAQ. The CDR3 DNA reads as TGTGCCAGCAGCTTATTCGCGGGCCGCACAGATACGCAGTATTTT. The encoded protein is CASSLFAGRTDTQYF.

The chain links TRBV7-9 to TRBJ2-3; D is perhaps TRBD1 (5 bases). The CDR3 length is 14 residues. V was clipped by 5 bases and J by 4 bases, with 13 bases between them. Germline loops: CDR1 SEHNR, CDR2 FQNEAQ (reference sequence). CDR3 DNA sequence: TGTGCCAGCAGCCACATGCTGGGGCCAGATACGCAGTATTTT. Translating gives CASSHMLGPDTQYF.

The chain joins TRBV20-1 to TRBJ2-7, with 10 bases fitting TRBD2. Unmatched junction bases numbered 7, after V lost 0 bases and J lost 2 bases. This CDR3 is built from 16 residues. In germline, CDR1 is DFQATT, CDR2 SNEGSKA (reference sequence). The CDR3 sequence: CSARDLLAGVAYEQYF. The CDR3 nucleotides read TGCAGTGCTAGAGATCTTCTAGCGGGGGTTGCCTACGAGCAGTACTTC.

The chain employs TRBV20-1 and TRBJ2-7; 11 bases are shared with TRBD2. This CDR3 spans 16 amino acids. J was trimmed by 3 bases and V by 5 bases; bases with no gene match: 12. Germline CDR1 reads DFQATT; CDR2 reads SNEGSKA (reference sequence). CDR3 in amino acids: CSAEPGRLAGFYEQYF. The CDR3 region has the DNA TGCAGTGCTGAACCGGGGAGACTAGCGGGGTTCTACGAGCAGTACTTC.

There are a few counts of this clonotype. The chain recombines TRBV7-8 with TRBJ1-4, with a tentative D call TRBD1 (5 bases). CDR3 size: 17 residues. The germline V gene encodes CDR1 SGHVS and CDR2 FQNEAQ. The V end lost 5 bases, the J end lost 0 bases, and 16 bases lay between the germline ends. Here the CDR3 DNA reads TGTGCCAGCAGCAATAAGGGGTCGTTCTCAACTAATGAAAAACTGTTTTTT. Residues: CASSNKGSFSTNEKLFF.